These 12 T cell receptor beta chains were all obtained from the same sample, sequenced in a study of chemoradiotherapy in HPV16-positive cancers. Assay: immunoSEQ multiplex PCR; the TCRdb copy retains only in-frame clones and omits some. The data hold some 19,000 clones, with about 80% observed a single time. Source: blood, taken from a patient who underwent chemoradiotherapy. The receptors were gathered from a human donor with HPV-associated anogenital cancer.

This chain joins TRBV6-1 and TRBJ1-2, with 9 bases identical to TRBD1. Germline CDR1 reads MNHNS; CDR2 reads SASEGT. V gave up 2 bases and J gave up 7 bases; unmatched junction bases: 5. The CDR3 is 14 residues long. Here the CDR3 reads CASSEWLTGGGYTF. CDR3 in DNA: TGTGCCAGCAGTGAATGGTTGACAGGGGGTGGCTACACCTTC.

The gene calls are TRBV27 and TRBJ2-1; D ambiguous. Trimming removed 5 bases at V and 0 bases at J, with 8 bases between. Per the germline V gene, CDR1 is MNHEY and CDR2 is SMNVEV (reference sequence). CDR3 size: 14 residues. The CDR3 sequence: CASSKVGSYNEQFF. DNA for the CDR3: TGTGCCAGCAGTAAGGTGGGCTCCTACAATGAGCAGTTCTTC.

V is TRBV6-5 and J is TRBJ2-7, with 7 bases lining up with TRBD1. The CDR3 covers 14 residues. V shed 5 bases and J 2 bases; nucleotides not matched to a gene: 6. Germline CDR1 reads MNHEY; CDR2 reads SVGAGI. In DNA form, the CDR3 reads TGTGCCAGCAGTAAGCAACAGGGGACCTACGAGCAGTACTTC. Translated: CASSKQQGTYEQYF.

A single count supports this clone. The V and J genes are TRBV2 and TRBJ1-2; 10 bases are shared with TRBD1. The CDR3 spans 15 residues. V lost 7 bases to trimming and J lost 8 bases; unmatched junction nucleotides: 13. In germline, CDR1 is SNHLY, CDR2 FYNNEI. The DNA for the CDR3 is TGTGCCAGCACCGACCCGGGACAGGGGATCCGCGGCTACACCTTC. Protein: CASTDPGQGIRGYTF.

V usage is TRBV2 and J usage is TRBJ1-5; a possible D gene is TRBD1 (5 bases). Per the germline V gene, CDR1 is SNHLY and CDR2 is FYNNEI. CDR3 size: 15 residues. Trimming shortened V by 4 bases and J by 3 bases, and 13 bases separated the two germline ends. In DNA form, the CDR3 reads TGTGCCAGCAGTGGGGATGACAGCCCCAATCAGCCCCAGCATTTT. This encodes CASSGDDSPNQPQHF.

This clone occurred once. The chain joins TRBV27 to TRBJ2-1; D perhaps matches TRBD2 (5 bases). V lost 4 bases and J 7 bases, leaving 8 bases between the germline ends. The length of the CDR3 is 12 residues. Germline CDR1 and CDR2: MNHEY and SMNVEV (reference sequence). DNA for the CDR3: TGTGCCAGCAGTTCGGGAAGAAATGAGCAGTTCTTC. Translation gives CASSSGRNEQFF.

The chain uses TRBV6-5 and TRBJ2-3, with 8 bases matching TRBD1. The trim removed 0 bases at V and 1 base at J, leaving 3 bases unmatched. CDR3 length equals 16 residues. Germline CDR1 and CDR2: MNHEY and SVGAGI. The CDR3 region is CASSYSTGEGTDTQYF. For the CDR3, the DNA is TGTGCCAGCAGTTACTCGACAGGGGAGGGCACAGATACGCAGTATTTT.

This clone was picked up one time. The J gene is TRBJ1-3, the V gene TRBV18; no definite D call. Germline CDR1 and CDR2: KGHSH and LQKENI. There are 15 residues in the CDR3. Trimming left V 3 bases short and J 0 bases short, with 9 bases between. The CDR3 DNA follows: TGTGCCAGCTCACCGGGCATTGGCTCTGGAAACACCATATATTTT. This gives the protein CASSPGIGSGNTIYF.

The chain is built from TRBV10-1 and TRBJ1-3, with D hard to call. V lost 4 bases to trimming and J lost 1 base, with 5 bases between them. This CDR3 is 13 amino acids long. Germline V gene data show CDR1 as WNHNN and CDR2 as SYGVQD (reference sequence). The CDR3 coding sequence is TGCGCCAGCAGTGGTCTTTCTGGAAACACCATATATTTT. Translated, it gives CASSGLSGNTIYF.

The chain carries TRBV11-2 and TRBJ2-7; the match to TRBD1 covers 7 bases. Trimming cost V 4 bases and J 2 bases; bases outside gene matches: 11. The CDR3 covers 16 residues. Germline CDR1 and CDR2: SGHAT and FQNNGV. The CDR3 loop reads CASSSLTTGPTYEQYF. CDR3 nucleotides: TGTGCCAGCAGCTCATTAACGACAGGGCCAACCTACGAGCAGTACTTC.

J is TRBJ1-1 and V is TRBV27; the D gene is possibly TRBD1 (6 bases). The germline gives CDR1 MNHEY, CDR2 SMNVEV (reference sequence). Trimming removed 3 bases at V and 0 bases at J, with 8 bases between. This CDR3 has 14 amino acids. The CDR3, as DNA: TGTGCCAGCAGTTTTGGGACAATGAACACTGAAGCTTTCTTT. Residues: CASSFGTMNTEAFF.

The chain carries TRBV13 and TRBJ2-7; D uncertain. The length of the CDR3 is 12 residues. Germline loops: CDR1 PRHDT, CDR2 FYEKMQ (reference sequence). V was pared by 2 bases and J by 5 bases, with 7 bases between. CDR3 region: CASSLNENEQYF. In nucleotides, the CDR3 is TGTGCCAGCAGCTTAAATGAAAACGAGCAGTACTTC. Full variable domain (remainder filled in from reference TRBV13 and TRBJ2-7): AAGVIQSPRHLIKEKRETATLKCYPIPRHDTVYWYQQGPGQDPQFLISFYEKMQSDKGSIPDRFSAQQFSDYHSELNMSSLELGDSALYFCASSLNENEQYFGPGTRLTVT.